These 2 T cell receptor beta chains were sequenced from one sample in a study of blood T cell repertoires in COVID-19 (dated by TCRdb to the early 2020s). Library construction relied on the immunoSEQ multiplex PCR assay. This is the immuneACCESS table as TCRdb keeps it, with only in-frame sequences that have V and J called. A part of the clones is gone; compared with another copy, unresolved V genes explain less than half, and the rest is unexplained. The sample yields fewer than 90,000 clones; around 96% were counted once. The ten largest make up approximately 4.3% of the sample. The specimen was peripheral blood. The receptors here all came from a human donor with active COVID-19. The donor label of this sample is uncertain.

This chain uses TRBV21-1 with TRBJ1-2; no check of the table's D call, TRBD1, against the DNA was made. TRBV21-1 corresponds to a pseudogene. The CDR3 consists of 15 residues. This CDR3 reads CASSTPPGQGVGYTF. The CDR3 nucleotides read TGTGCCAGCAGCACTCCGCCAGGCCAGGGGGTTGGCTACACCTTC.

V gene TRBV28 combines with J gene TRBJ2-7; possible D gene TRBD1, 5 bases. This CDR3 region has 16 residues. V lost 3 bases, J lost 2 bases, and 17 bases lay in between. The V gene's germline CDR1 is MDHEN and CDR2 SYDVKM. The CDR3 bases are TGTGCCAGCAGTTTCCCCACCAGTACAGGAGCCTACGAGCAGTACTTC. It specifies CASSFPTSTGAYEQYF.